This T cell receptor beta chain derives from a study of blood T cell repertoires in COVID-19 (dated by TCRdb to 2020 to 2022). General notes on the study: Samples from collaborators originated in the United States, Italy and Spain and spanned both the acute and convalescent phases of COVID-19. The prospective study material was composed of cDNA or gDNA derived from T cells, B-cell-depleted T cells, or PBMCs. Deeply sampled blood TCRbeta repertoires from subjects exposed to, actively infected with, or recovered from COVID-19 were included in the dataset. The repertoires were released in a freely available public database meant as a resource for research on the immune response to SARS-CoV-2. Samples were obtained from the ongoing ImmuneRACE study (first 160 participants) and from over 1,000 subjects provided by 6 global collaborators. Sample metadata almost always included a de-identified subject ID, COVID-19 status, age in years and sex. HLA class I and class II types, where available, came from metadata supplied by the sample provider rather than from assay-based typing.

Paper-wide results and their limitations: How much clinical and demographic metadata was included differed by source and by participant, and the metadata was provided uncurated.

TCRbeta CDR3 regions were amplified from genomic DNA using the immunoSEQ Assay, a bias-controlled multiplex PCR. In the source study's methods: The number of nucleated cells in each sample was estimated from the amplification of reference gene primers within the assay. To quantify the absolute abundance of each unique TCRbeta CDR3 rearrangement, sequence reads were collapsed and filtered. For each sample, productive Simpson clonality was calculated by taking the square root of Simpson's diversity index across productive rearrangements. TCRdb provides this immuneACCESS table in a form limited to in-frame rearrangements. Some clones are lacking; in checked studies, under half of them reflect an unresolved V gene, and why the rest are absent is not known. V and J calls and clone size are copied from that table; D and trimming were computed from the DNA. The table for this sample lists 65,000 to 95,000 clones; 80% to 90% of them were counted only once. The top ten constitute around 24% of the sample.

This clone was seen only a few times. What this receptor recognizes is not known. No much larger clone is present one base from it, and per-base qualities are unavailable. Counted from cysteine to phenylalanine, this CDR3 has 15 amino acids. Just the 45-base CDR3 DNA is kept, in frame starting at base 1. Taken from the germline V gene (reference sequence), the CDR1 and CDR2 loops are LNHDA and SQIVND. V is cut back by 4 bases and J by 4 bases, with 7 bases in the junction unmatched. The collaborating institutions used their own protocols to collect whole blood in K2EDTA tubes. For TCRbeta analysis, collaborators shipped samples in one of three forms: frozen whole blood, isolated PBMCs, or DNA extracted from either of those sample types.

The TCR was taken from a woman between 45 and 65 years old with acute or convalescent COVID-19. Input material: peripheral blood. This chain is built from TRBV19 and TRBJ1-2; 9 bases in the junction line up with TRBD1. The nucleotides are TGTGCCAGTAGTACACAGGGGGCAATGGGCTATGGCTACACCTTC. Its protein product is CASSTQGAMGYGYTF.